The clone carrying this T cell receptor beta chain has at least ten counts. What it recognizes is unknown. This record comes from a study of blood T cells in healthy people across ages. With a J-beta primer mix and a sample-barcoded 5' primer, a second PCR ran about 7 to 11 cycles. Via MiXCR, TCRdb re-called the 5' RACE reads, giving one row per CDR3 protein. The sample includes about 970,000 distinct CDR3 sequences, roughly 51% of them seen just once. V lost 2 bases to trimming and J lost 1 base, with 4 bases between them. Germline V gives CDR1 GTSNPN, CDR2 SVGIG (reference sequence). CDR3 length: 12 amino acids. Study outcomes and limitations: Both higher diversity and more naive CD4+ cells marked long-lived donors when set against aged donors. Naive T cell percentage showed a strong correlation with the diversity of TCR beta. The diversity estimates, figures obtained from one million T cells, were considered underestimates.

The receptor was derived from a woman aged 55-69 years in good health. The specimen was blood. This sequence joins TRBV30 and TRBJ2-3, with unresolved D. CDR3 coding DNA: TGTGCCTGGAGTCCTGGCACAGATACGCAGTATTTT. Amino acid sequence: CAWSPGTDTQYF.